This T cell receptor (beta chain) is from a study of cytomegalovirus exposure and HLA in healthy donors. Turning to the study itself: The approximately 710 first-cohort repertoires and the roughly 120 validation repertoires shared the same platform, a later analysis reported.

Generated by immunoSEQ multiplex PCR, the TCRdb table keeps only in-frame clones and is missing some. This sample has some 130,000 clones, with about 90% found just once. From germline, CDR1 is MNHEY and CDR2 SVGAGI. The ends lost 6 bases at V and 2 bases at J; junction bases unmatched: 10. The CDR3 runs 15 residues. This clone was counted once. Its target is not known. Whole-study results and caveats: Overall, approximately 150 TCR beta chains were annotated as cytomegalovirus-associated.

The sequence derives from a man between 18 and 35 years old in good health and CMV-seronegative. Sequenced: PBMCs. The J gene is TRBJ2-7, the V gene TRBV6-5, with 7 bases fitting TRBD2. The CDR3: CASSLGAGDPYEQYF. CDR3 coding DNA: TGTGCCAGCAGCTTAGGGGCGGGAGATCCCTACGAGCAGTACTTC.